The clone carrying this T cell receptor (beta chain) has a handful of counts. The antigen remains unidentified. A much more abundant neighbour one base away suggests this may be a read error. The sample comes from a study of metastatic and nonmetastatic thyroid tumors. Overall study context: The authors compared repertoires across blood and tumor or nodule tissue from malignant and benign thyroid patients.

CDR1 and CDR2 from the germline V gene are GTSNPN and SVGIG (reference sequence). The CDR3 consists of 11 residues. No treatment had been given to any patient before thyroid surgery. Findings of the study overall: Versus benign nodules, malignant thyroid tumors reportedly had significantly higher TCR beta diversity, in blood and tumor.

In the original analysis: Clinicopathological groups supplied CDR3 differences that were used to build a distant-metastasis classifier for papillary thyroid cancer. MiXCR reprocessed the PCR reads for TCRdb. V and J calls and clone size were set by TCRdb, not the authors. The sample consists of tens of thousands of clones, approximately 20% of them appearing once. This sequence was found in a female donor with papillary thyroid cancer or a benign thyroid nodule (not recorded which). Some clones in this sample may be carry-over from other donors' samples. The chain has TRBV30 and TRBJ1-4; D not certain. Input material: blood. The CDR3 DNA follows: TGTGCCTGGAGTATAAGGGAAGAACTGTCTTTT. Protein product: CAWSIREELSF. The full variable domain, completed using reference TRBV30 and TRBJ1-4, is SQTIHQWPATLVQPVGSPLSLECTVEGTSNPNLYWYRQAAGRGLQLLFYSVGIGQISSEVPQNLSASRPQDRQFILSSKKLLLSDSGFYLCAWSIREELSFGSGTQLSVL.